This T cell receptor beta chain was profiled in a study of T cell changes during pregnancy in multiple sclerosis. Repertoires were generated with immunoSEQ multiplex PCR, while TCRdb's copy carries only in-frame clones and drops some. This sample yields 50,000 or so clones, of which approximately 92% are seen a single time; 6.5% to 9.5% belongs to the top ten. Looked up from germline, CDR1 is SGHNT and CDR2 is YYREEE (reference sequence). Trimming at V came to 5 bases and at J to 2 bases, leaving 4 bases not matched to a gene. This CDR3 has 14 amino acids. The material sequenced was CD8+ T cells from peripheral blood mononuclear cells, taken in the second trimester of pregnancy. The chain is built from TRBV5-4 and TRBJ2-3; 8 positions agree with TRBD2. The TCR comes from a female donor with multiple sclerosis, enrolled in a pregnancy study. The CDR3 loop is CASSSSGYTDTQYF. CDR3 in DNA: TGTGCCAGCAGTTCTAGCGGGTACACAGATACGCAGTATTTT.